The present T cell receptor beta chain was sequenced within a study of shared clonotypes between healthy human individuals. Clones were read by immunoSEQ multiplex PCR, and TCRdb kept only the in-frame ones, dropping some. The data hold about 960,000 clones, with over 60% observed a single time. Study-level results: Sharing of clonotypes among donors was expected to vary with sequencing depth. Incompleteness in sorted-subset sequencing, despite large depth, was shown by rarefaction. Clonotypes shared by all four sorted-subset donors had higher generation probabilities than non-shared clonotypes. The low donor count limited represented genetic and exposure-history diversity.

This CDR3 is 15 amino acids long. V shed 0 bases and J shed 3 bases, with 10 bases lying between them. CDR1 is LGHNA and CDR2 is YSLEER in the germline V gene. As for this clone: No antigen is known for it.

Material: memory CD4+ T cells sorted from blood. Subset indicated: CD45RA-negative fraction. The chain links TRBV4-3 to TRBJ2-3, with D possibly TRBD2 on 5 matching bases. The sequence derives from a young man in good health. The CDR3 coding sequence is TGCGCCAGCAGCCAAGATTTGCGGGTTACAGATACGCAGTATTTT. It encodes CASSQDLRVTDTQYF.